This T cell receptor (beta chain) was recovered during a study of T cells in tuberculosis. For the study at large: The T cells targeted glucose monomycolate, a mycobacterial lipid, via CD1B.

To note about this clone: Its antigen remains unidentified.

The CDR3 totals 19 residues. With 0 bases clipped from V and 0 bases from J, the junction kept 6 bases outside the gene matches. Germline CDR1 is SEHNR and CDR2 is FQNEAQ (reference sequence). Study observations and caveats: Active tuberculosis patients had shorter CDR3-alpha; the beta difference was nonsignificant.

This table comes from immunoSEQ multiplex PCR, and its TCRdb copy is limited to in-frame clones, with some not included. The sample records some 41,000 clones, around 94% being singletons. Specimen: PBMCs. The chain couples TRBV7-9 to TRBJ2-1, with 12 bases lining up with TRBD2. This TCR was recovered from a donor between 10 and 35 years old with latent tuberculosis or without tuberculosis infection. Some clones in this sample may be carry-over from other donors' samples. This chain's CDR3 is CASSLAVWTSGNSYNEQFF. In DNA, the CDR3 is TGTGCCAGCAGCTTAGCAGTCTGGACTAGCGGGAACTCCTACAATGAGCAGTTCTTC.